The source of this T cell receptor (beta chain) is a study of chemoradiotherapy in HPV16-positive cancers. The ends were cut back, 8 bases at V and 5 bases at J, with 10 bases in the middle. CDR3 length: 11 residues. Germline CDR1 is SGHTS and CDR2 is YDEGEE. Repertoires were sampled repeatedly during chemoradiotherapy. Profiled with immunoSEQ multiplex PCR; TCRdb holds only in-frame clones, not every one. Of tens of thousands of clones in the sample, 80% to 90% were seen once. The receptor was derived from a human donor with HPV-associated anogenital cancer. Sample: blood, taken from a patient who underwent chemoradiotherapy. The chain has TRBV5-8 and TRBJ2-5; D remains unclear. The CDR3: CASLQWETQYF. In DNA form, the CDR3 reads TGTGCCAGTTTACAGTGGGAGACCCAGTACTTC.